The T cell receptor (beta chain) under discussion was sequenced for a study of T cell responses to AZD1222 COVID-19 vaccine. Findings and caveats of the study: Epitopes outside B.1.351 and B.1.1.7 mutated regions reportedly drew nearly half of spike TCRs.

Clones were read by immunoSEQ multiplex PCR, and TCRdb kept only the in-frame ones, dropping some. The sample has almost 95,000 clones, around 85% seen once. This clone appeared once. What it binds is unknown. The V and J ends lost 5 bases and 0 bases, in that order; junction bases with no gene match: 2. The germline V gene encodes CDR1 SGHRS and CDR2 YFSETQ. CDR3 size: 14 residues. This sequence was found in an adult who received the AZD1222 COVID-19 vaccine. This chain joins TRBV5-1 and TRBJ2-3, with 8 nucleotides matching TRBD1. The sequences come from peripheral blood, collected 28 days after the second AZD1222 dose. The chain's CDR3 is CASRDRASTDTQYF. The CDR3, as DNA: TGCGCCAGCAGGGACAGGGCGAGCACAGATACGCAGTATTTT.